The next 27 T cell receptor beta chains were all read from a single sample in a study of T cell clonotyping in hematopoietic cell transplantation. TCRdb's table, derived via immunoSEQ multiplex PCR, lists solely in-frame clones and lacks some. This table holds 15,000 to 20,000 clones, over 75% found once. The sequencing here drew on PBMCs, taken 100 days after allogeneic stem cell transplant. These receptors were obtained from a male patient aged 60 to 75 who had an allogeneic stem cell transplant from a related donor, so the T cells may come from the graft donor. Some clones in this sample may be carry-over from other donors' samples.

J is TRBJ2-3 and V is TRBV28; D might be TRBD1 (6 bases). The V gene's germline CDR1 is MDHEN and CDR2 SYDVKM. This CDR3 has 13 amino acids. Between the trimmed V and J ends, which lost 6 bases and 1 base, there was a span of 8 bases. CDR3 nucleotides: TGTGCCAGCAGAAGACAGGGCACAGATACGCAGTATTTT. It codes for CASRRQGTDTQYF.

V gene TRBV11-2 combines with J gene TRBJ1-1; D uncertain. The CDR3 contains 12 residues. The V end lost 0 bases, the J end lost 5 bases, and 4 bases lay between the germline ends. The germline gives CDR1 SGHAT, CDR2 FQNNGV. The CDR3 sequence is CASSLDTTEAFF. In DNA, the CDR3 is TGTGCCAGCAGCTTAGATACAACTGAAGCTTTCTTT.

The J gene is TRBJ2-5, the V gene TRBV10-3, with TRBD1 matching over 8 bases. With 0 bases clipped from V and 2 bases from J, the junction kept 8 bases outside the gene matches. Germline V gene data show CDR1 as ENHRY and CDR2 as SYGVKD. The CDR3 sequence is 17 residues long. The CDR3 DNA is TGTGCCATCAGTGAGTCTAGGACAGGGCCCCTACAAGAGACCCAGTACTTC. Its translation: CAISESRTGPLQETQYF.

The rearrangement links TRBV9 to TRBJ1-2; no reliable D call. The CDR3 extends over 14 amino acids. The V gene's germline CDR1 is SGDLS and CDR2 YYNGEE. The V gene lost 5 bases and the J gene lost 0 bases, with 11 bases spanning the gap. CDR3 nucleotide sequence: TGTGCCAGCAGGCCCCTCGGGGCTAACTATGGCTACACCTTC. It encodes CASRPLGANYGYTF.

The J gene is TRBJ1-3, the V gene TRBV9; D gene uncertain. The CDR3 sequence is 14 residues long. V was shortened by 0 bases and J by 0 bases, with 4 bases between the two germline ends. Germline V gives CDR1 SGDLS, CDR2 YYNGEE. Here the CDR3 reads CASSVDLSGNTIYF. As DNA, the CDR3 is TGTGCCAGCAGCGTAGACCTCTCTGGAAACACCATATATTTT.

This clone was picked up one time. The chain uses TRBV6-4 and TRBJ1-2; no clear D. This CDR3 has 14 residues. Trimming took off 0 bases at V and 6 bases at J, with 11 bases between the two ends. Germline lookup yields CDR1 MRHNA and CDR2 SNTAGT. The chain's CDR3 is CASSDSPNGDGYTF. The CDR3 DNA reads as TGTGCCAGCAGTGACTCCCCCAACGGAGATGGCTACACCTTC.

The J gene is TRBJ1-1, the V gene TRBV6-5; D gene ambiguous. The germline V and J ends were trimmed by 5 bases and 3 bases, with 16 bases remaining between them. CDR1 is MNHEY, CDR2 SVGAGI, per germline. The CDR3 length is 15 residues. CDR3 loop: CASSLFRTDYTEAFF. For the CDR3, the DNA is TGTGCCAGCAGTCTATTCCGGACGGATTACACTGAAGCTTTCTTT.

The rearrangement uses TRBV11-2 and TRBJ1-6; tentatively, D is TRBD1 (6 bases). Germline CDR1 reads SGHAT; CDR2 reads FQNNGV. The CDR3 has 19 residues. The V end lost 5 bases, the J end lost 0 bases, and 20 bases lay between the germline ends. CDR3 amino acids: CASSGGGTGYSSYNSPLHF. The CDR3 DNA sequence: TGTGCCAGCAGCGGCGGGGGAACAGGGTACAGCTCCTATAATTCACCCCTCCACTTT.

J is TRBJ1-1 and V is TRBV19; D not certain. The CDR3 is 13 residues long. Germline assignment: CDR1 LNHDA and CDR2 SQIVND (reference sequence). Deletions cut 4 bases from V and 3 bases from J, with 9 bases between. The CDR3 loop reads CASSTRVDTEAFF. In nucleotides, the CDR3 is TGTGCCAGTAGTACAAGGGTGGACACTGAAGCTTTCTTT.

This rearrangement joins TRBV30 to TRBJ2-6, with D maybe TRBD2 (6 bases). Germline CDR1 reads GTSNPN; CDR2 reads SVGIG (reference sequence). The CDR3 spans 16 residues. V dropped 3 bases and J dropped 4 bases, with 16 bases sitting between them. The CDR3 DNA is TGTGCCTGGAGCCCCCTTGGGCGGGGAGGGGCCAACGTCCTGACTTTC. Its protein is CAWSPLGRGGANVLTF.

This chain joins TRBV19 and TRBJ1-5; D uncertain. The V end lost 7 bases, the J end lost 0 bases, and 10 bases lay between the germline ends. This CDR3 is 14 amino acids long. The germline CDR1 and CDR2 sequences are LNHDA and SQIVND (reference sequence). The CDR3 DNA reads as TGTGCCAGTAAGCCCGAAAATAGCAATCAGCCCCAGCATTTT. Its protein product is CASKPENSNQPQHF.

V is TRBV28 and J is TRBJ2-7; D possibly corresponds to TRBD2 (5 bases). CDR1 MDHEN and CDR2 SYDVKM come from the germline V gene. Deletions cut 5 bases from V and 2 bases from J, with 19 bases between. This CDR3 is built from 16 residues. The CDR3 reads CASSTIPSAGAYEQYF. The CDR3 bases are TGTGCCAGCAGTACCATCCCCTCGGCCGGGGCCTACGAGCAGTACTTC.

The CDR3 DNA reads as TGTGCCAGCAGGGAACTATACCGGGACAGTCTTTATGGCTACACCTTC. Its protein product is CASRELYRDSLYGYTF. This sequence joins TRBV27 and TRBJ1-2, with 7 nucleotides matching TRBD1. V dropped 6 bases and J dropped 5; count of bases not matched to a gene: 15. This CDR3 has 16 residues. Per the germline V gene, CDR1 is MNHEY and CDR2 is SMNVEV (reference sequence).

This clone has a single count. The chain employs TRBV19 and TRBJ2-5; tentatively, D is TRBD2 (5 bases). From germline, CDR1 is LNHDA and CDR2 SQIVND (reference sequence). Trimming cost V 3 bases and J 3 bases, with 8 bases left between them. The CDR3 runs 13 residues. CDR3 protein: CASSIEREETQYF. The CDR3 DNA follows: TGTGCCAGTAGTATTGAGAGGGAAGAGACCCAGTACTTC. Drawing the rest from reference TRBV19 and TRBJ2-5, the complete variable domain is DGGITQSPKYLFRKEGQNVTLSCEQNLNHDAMYWYRQDPGQGLRLIYYSQIVNDFQKGDIAEGYSVSREKKESFPLTVTSAQKNPTAFYLCASSIEREETQYFGPGTRLLVL.

The CDR3 here is CASKQPGLEADTQYF. The CDR3 nucleotides read TGTGCCAGTAAACAACCGGGACTAGAGGCAGATACGCAGTATTTT. This sequence joins TRBV19 and TRBJ2-3; TRBD2 agrees at 8 bases. The CDR3 covers 15 residues. Germline V gene sequence: CDR1 LNHDA, CDR2 SQIVND (reference sequence). Losses at the gene ends were 7 bases for V and 4 bases for J; bases not matched to a gene: 10.

The chain has TRBV6-1 and TRBJ1-2; 7 nucleotides match TRBD1. Per the germline V gene, CDR1 is MNHNS and CDR2 is SASEGT. The CDR3 is made up of 13 amino acids. V lost 9 bases and J lost 3; bases outside the gene matches: 7. The CDR3 DNA reads TGTGCCAGTCTATGGACAGGAGACTATGGCTACACCTTC. Protein sequence: CASLWTGDYGYTF.

The V and J genes are TRBV7-8 and TRBJ2-7, with TRBD2 identical over 10 bases. CDR3 size: 16 residues. Germline V gene lookup returns CDR1 SGHVS and CDR2 FQNEAQ. V lost 2 bases and J lost 2; bases outside the gene matches: 6. CDR3 nucleotides: TGTGCCAGCAGCTTATACGGTAGCGGGGGGACCTACGAGCAGTACTTC. This sequence encodes CASSLYGSGGTYEQYF.

This clone was found once. The J gene is TRBJ1-4, the V gene TRBV27; 7 bases match TRBD1. This CDR3 comprises 15 residues. Germline V CDR1 and CDR2: MNHEY, SMNVEV (reference sequence). The V and J ends lost 5 bases and 8 bases, in that order; junction bases with no gene match: 11. CDR3 region: CASSPIGQEGEKLFF. DNA of the CDR3: TGTGCCAGCAGTCCAATAGGACAGGAAGGCGAAAAACTGTTTTTT.

The CDR3 region is CASSPWGAGNTIYF. For the CDR3, the DNA is TGTGCCAGCTCACCGTGGGGAGCCGGAAACACCATATATTTT. V and J are TRBV7-2 and TRBJ1-3; D ambiguous. The CDR3 is 14 amino acids. Trimming removed 8 bases at V and 4 bases at J, with 15 bases between. The germline gives CDR1 SGHTA, CDR2 FQGNSA.

This clone occurred a few times. This chain links TRBV29-1 with TRBJ2-5, with D possibly matching TRBD2 (5 bases). The germline gives CDR1 SQVTM, CDR2 ANQGSEA. This CDR3 spans 12 amino acids. V lost 7 bases and J lost 1, with 10 bases in between. The CDR3 DNA reads as TGCAGCGGTCTCCGGGGCCAAGAGACCCAGTACTTC. Translating it yields CSGLRGQETQYF.

V usage is TRBV27 and J usage is TRBJ2-3, with TRBD2 matching over 8 bases. The CDR3 extends over 15 amino acids. In germline, CDR1 is MNHEY, CDR2 SMNVEV (reference sequence). V lost 2 bases to trimming and J lost 1 base; unmatched junction nucleotides: 2. CDR3 bases: TGTGCCAGCAGTTTACGGCGGGGGGGCACAGATACGCAGTATTTT. This encodes CASSLRRGGTDTQYF.

This chain connects TRBV4-1 to TRBJ1-2; 7 positions agree with TRBD1. V trimming: 0 bases; J trimming: 7 bases; junction bases outside the gene matches: 11. The CDR3 covers 16 residues. CDR1 is MGHRA, CDR2 YSYEKL, per germline. This CDR3 reads CASSQDWGQGGTGYTF. In nucleotides, the CDR3 is TGCGCCAGCAGCCAAGATTGGGGTCAGGGGGGGACTGGCTACACCTTC.

The gene calls are TRBV2 and TRBJ1-2; D gene uncertain. Between the trimmed V and J ends, which lost 6 bases and 5 bases, there was a span of 16 bases. The CDR3 is 14 residues long. The germline CDR1 and CDR2 sequences are SNHLY and FYNNEI. The CDR3 loop reads CASSWTDSAYGYTF. The DNA for the CDR3 is TGTGCCAGCAGCTGGACGGATTCCGCATATGGCTACACCTTC.

The chain uses TRBV6-4 and TRBJ1-6, with 9 bases matching TRBD1. In germline, CDR1 is MRHNA, CDR2 SNTAGT. The J segment lost 10 bases and the V segment lost 0 bases, leaving 4 bases of the junction unmatched. The CDR3 runs 15 residues. For the CDR3, the DNA is TGTGCCAGCAGTGACTCGGGACAGGGTCAGTCACCCCTCCACTTT. It is translated as CASSDSGQGQSPLHF.

The rearrangement uses TRBV19 and TRBJ1-1; D call uncertain. CDR3 length: 12 residues. Germline values: CDR1 LNHDA, CDR2 SQIVND (reference sequence). Between the trimmed V and J ends, which lost 5 bases and 4 bases, there was a span of 8 bases. The CDR3 is CASSSPLTEAFF. In DNA form, the CDR3 reads TGTGCCAGTAGTTCCCCCCTCACTGAAGCTTTCTTT.

The chain has TRBV5-1 and TRBJ2-7; 8 nucleotides line up with TRBD1. The V and J ends lost 2 bases and 5 bases, in that order; junction bases with no gene match: 6. The germline gives CDR1 SGHRS, CDR2 YFSETQ. The CDR3 contains 14 residues. In DNA form, the CDR3 reads TGCGCCAGCAGCTTCGGACAGGGAGGACACGAGCAGTACTTC. It codes for CASSFGQGGHEQYF.

This clone has more than one count but fewer than ten. The junction shows a germline mismatch at one end, possibly a read error. The chain employs TRBV6-6 and TRBJ1-2; a weak D match, TRBD1 (5 bases). Germline-derived CDR1 and CDR2 are MNHNY and SVGAGI (reference sequence). The CDR3 extends over 14 amino acids. The CDR3 protein is CASSDSGVGYGYTF. The CDR3 bases are TGTGCCAGCAGTGACTCGGGGGTCGGCTATGGCTACACCTTC.